The rows below give T cell receptor beta chains drawn from one sample of a study of cytomegalovirus exposure and HLA in healthy donors. This table comes from immunoSEQ multiplex PCR, and its TCRdb copy is limited to in-frame clones, with some not included. The sample has more than 95,000 clones; about 79% are singletons. The sequenced sample was PBMCs. These receptors all stem from a man in his fifties in good health and CMV-seronegative. The CDR3 runs from the conserved cysteine through the conserved F or W. The D gene is left open where the match is weak. Only part of the rows carry a size: once, few, many, or a class if the clone is expanded.

j_call | d_call | v_call | clone_size | cdr3_aa | cdr3_nt
TRBJ2-2 | NA | TRBV4-3 | NA | CASSQDPYRWSGDTGELFF | TGCGCCAGCAGCCAAGATCCGTACAGGTGGTCGGGAGACACCGGGGAGCTGTTTTTT
TRBJ1-1 | NA | TRBV7-9 | NA | CASSLNQGTNTEAFF | TGTGCCAGCAGCTTAAACCAGGGAACGAACACTGAAGCTTTCTTT
TRBJ2-1 | TRBD2 | TRBV11-2 | NA | CASRGLAGEFNEQFF | TGTGCCAGCAGGGGACTAGCGGGGGAGTTCAATGAGCAGTTCTTC
TRBJ2-5 | TRBD2 | TRBV5-4 | once | CAIRGGTAGYETQYF | TGTGCCATCCGCGGGGGGACGGCGGGGTACGAGACCCAGTACTTC
TRBJ1-1 | TRBD1 | TRBV5-1 | NA | CASSSGQGARMTEAFF | TGCGCCAGCAGCTCTGGACAGGGGGCGCGTATGACTGAAGCTTTCTTT
TRBJ1-6 | NA | TRBV27 | NA | CASSFFRNSPLHF | TGTGCCAGCAGTTTCTTTCGGAATTCACCCCTCCACTTT
TRBJ2-5 | TRBD2 | TRBV19 | NA | CASSTGASGGHQAQYF | TGTGCCAGTAGTACCGGGGCTAGCGGGGGCCACCAGGCCCAGTACTTC
TRBJ1-1 | NA | TRBV10-2 | NA | CASSDQGFDTEAFF | TGCGCCAGCAGTGACCAGGGTTTTGACACTGAAGCTTTCTTT
TRBJ2-5 | NA | TRBV5-5 | NA | CASSLSLQETQYF | TGTGCCAGCAGCTTGTCTCTTCAGGAGACCCAGTACTTC
TRBJ1-1 | TRBD1 | TRBV18 | NA | CASSPLDRVNTEAFF | TGTGCCAGCTCACCATTGGACAGGGTGAACACTGAAGCTTTCTTT
TRBJ2-7 | NA | TRBV7-9 | NA | CASSLREAYEQYF | TGTGCCAGCAGCTTAAGAGAGGCCTACGAGCAGTACTTC
TRBJ1-2 | NA | TRBV19 | NA | CASSINIDSYGYTF | TGTGCCAGTAGTATTAACATCGACTCCTATGGCTACACCTTC
TRBJ1-3 | TRBD1 | TRBV4-3 | once | CASSQLGQSSGNTIYF | TGCGCCAGCAGCCAGCTGGGACAGTCCTCTGGAAACACCATATATTTT
TRBJ1-1 | TRBD1 | TRBV5-8 | NA | CASSLGTGDDRRAFF | TGTGCCAGCAGCCTTGGGACAGGCGATGACCGTAGAGCTTTCTTT
TRBJ2-3 | TRBD2 | TRBV25-1 | few | CASTSGGGSFIDTDTQYF | TGTGCCAGCACCTCGGGAGGAGGCTCCTTCATAGACACAGATACGCAGTATTTT
TRBJ2-3 | NA | TRBV9 | once | CASEGGSPSTDTQYF | TGTGCCAGCGAAGGCGGGTCCCCTAGCACAGATACGCAGTATTTT
TRBJ2-3 | TRBD2 | TRBV7-2 | NA | CASSSSGGAFTVTQYF | TGTGCCAGCAGCTCCAGCGGGGGGGCGTTCACAGTTACGCAGTATTTT
TRBJ1-2 | NA | TRBV7-8 | NA | CASSLAGEGYTF | TGTGCCAGCAGCTTAGCCGGTGAGGGCTACACCTTC
TRBJ1-1 | NA | TRBV5-1 | NA | CASSLRGGTEAFF | TGCGCCAGCAGCTTGAGGGGGGGCACTGAAGCTTTCTTT
TRBJ1-2 | NA | TRBV7-3 | NA | CATPSRTSDYGYTF | TGTGCCACCCCTTCCAGGACATCGGACTATGGCTACACCTTC
TRBJ1-3 | TRBD1 | TRBV7-2 | NA | CASSFGPDRVGNTIYF | TGTGCCAGCAGCTTCGGGCCGGACAGGGTAGGAAACACCATATATTTT
TRBJ1-1 | NA | TRBV5-4 | NA | CASSSDPVGDTEAFF | TGTGCCAGCAGCTCCGATCCAGTTGGAGACACTGAAGCTTTCTTT
TRBJ1-1 | TRBD1 | TRBV6-1 | NA | CASSEQGATEAFF | TGTGCCAGCAGTGAACAGGGGGCAACTGAAGCTTTCTTT
TRBJ1-5 | NA | TRBV4-1 | NA | CASSQDGGIGNQPQHF | TGCGCCAGCAGCCAAGATGGGGGGATCGGCAATCAGCCCCAGCATTTT
TRBJ2-1 | NA | TRBV5-6 | NA | CASRGRGNNEQFF | TGTGCCAGTAGGGGGCGCGGGAACAATGAGCAGTTCTTC
TRBJ2-5 | NA | TRBV15 | NA | CATSPGGDAETQYF | TGTGCCACCAGCCCAGGCGGGGATGCTGAGACCCAGTACTTC
TRBJ1-3 | TRBD1 | TRBV7-9 | NA | CASSSLHRDRGSGNTIYF | TGTGCCAGCAGCTCCCTACACCGGGACAGGGGATCTGGAAACACCATATATTTT
TRBJ2-3 | NA | TRBV29-1 | NA | CSVESGRDGDTQYF | TGCAGCGTTGAGTCAGGGCGGGATGGAGATACGCAGTATTTT
TRBJ2-1 | TRBD2 | TRBV7-9 | NA | CASSLGVGLAGGWQFF | TGTGCCAGCAGCTTAGGTGTGGGACTAGCGGGGGGGTGGCAGTTCTTC
TRBJ1-3 | NA | TRBV30 | NA | CAWSAARTGNTIYF | TGTGCCTGGAGTGCCGCCAGAACTGGAAACACCATATATTTT
TRBJ2-1 | TRBD1 | TRBV19 | few | CASSILRGQHYNEQFF | TGTGCCAGTAGTATTCTTAGGGGGCAACACTACAATGAGCAGTTCTTC
TRBJ2-2 | TRBD1 | TRBV4-1 | few | CASSTSNRGQTGELFF | TGCGCCAGCAGCACATCCAACAGGGGGCAGACCGGGGAGCTGTTTTTT
TRBJ2-3 | NA | TRBV25-1 | few | CASSGGGGGPDTQYF | TGTGCCAGCAGTGGGGGGGGTGGGGGGCCAGATACGCAGTATTTT
TRBJ2-6 | TRBD2 | TRBV6-1 | NA | CASSEVSLAGSGANVLTF | TGTGCCAGCAGTGAAGTTAGCCTAGCGGGGTCTGGGGCCAACGTCCTGACTTTC
TRBJ2-2 | NA | TRBV9 | NA | CASSVVDSNTGELFF | TGTGCCAGCAGCGTAGTTGACTCGAACACCGGGGAGCTGTTTTTT
TRBJ1-1 | NA | TRBV18 | NA | CASSPRDLNTEAFF | TGTGCCAGCTCACCAAGAGACTTAAACACTGAAGCTTTCTTT
TRBJ1-6 | TRBD1 | TRBV5-1 | NA | CASSLGQGRFGPASPLHF | TGCGCCAGCAGCTTGGGACAGGGTCGATTTGGCCCCGCTTCACCCCTCCACTTT
TRBJ2-3 | TRBD2 | TRBV18 | NA | CASSPASGGGQFTDTQYF | TGTGCCAGCTCACCGGCTAGCGGGGGGGGCCAATTCACAGATACGCAGTATTTT
TRBJ2-1 | NA | TRBV9 | few | CASSVSGDEQFF | TGTGCCAGCAGCGTATCGGGGGATGAGCAGTTCTTC
TRBJ2-6 | NA | TRBV5-4 | few | CASSPLGQGFRANVLTF | TGTGCCAGCAGCCCCCTGGGGCAGGGGTTTAGGGCCAACGTCCTGACTTTC
TRBJ1-4 | NA | TRBV2 | NA | CASSQGQRDEKLFF | TGTGCCAGCAGTCAGGGACAAAGGGATGAAAAACTGTTTTTT
TRBJ1-2 | TRBD1 | TRBV4-1 | once | CASSQFDRAYGYTF | TGCGCCAGCAGCCAATTCGACAGGGCCTATGGCTACACCTTC
TRBJ2-3 | TRBD1 | TRBV6-1 | NA | CATVNRGLPADTQYF | TGTGCAACCGTTAACAGGGGGCTTCCTGCAGATACGCAGTATTTT
TRBJ2-3 | TRBD1 | TRBV9 | NA | CASRKGARDTDTQYF | TGTGCCAGCAGGAAGGGGGCACGTGACACAGATACGCAGTATTTT
TRBJ2-7 | TRBD1 | TRBV2 | NA | CATQGTGSFHEQYF | TGTGCCACCCAAGGGACAGGGAGTTTCCACGAGCAGTACTTC
TRBJ1-4 | NA | TRBV19 | NA | CASRGARLSFATNEKLFF | TGTGCCAGTAGGGGGGCGAGACTGTCCTTTGCAACTAATGAAAAACTGTTTTTT
TRBJ1-1 | NA | TRBV6-6 | NA | CASSSLGTGNTEAFF | TGTGCCAGCAGTTCCCTCGGAACGGGGAACACTGAAGCTTTCTTT